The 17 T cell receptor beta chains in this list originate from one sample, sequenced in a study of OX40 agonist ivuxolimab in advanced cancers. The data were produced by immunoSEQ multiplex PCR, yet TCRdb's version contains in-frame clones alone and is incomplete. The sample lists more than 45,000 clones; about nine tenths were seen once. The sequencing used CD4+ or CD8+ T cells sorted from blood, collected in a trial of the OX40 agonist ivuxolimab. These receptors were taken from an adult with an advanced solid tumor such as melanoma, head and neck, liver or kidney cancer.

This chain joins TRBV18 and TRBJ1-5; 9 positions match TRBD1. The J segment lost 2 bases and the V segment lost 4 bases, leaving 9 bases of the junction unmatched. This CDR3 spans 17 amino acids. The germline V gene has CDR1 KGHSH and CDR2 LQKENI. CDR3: CASSRPGTGIGNQPQHF. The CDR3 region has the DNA TGTGCCAGCTCACGACCCGGGACAGGGATAGGCAATCAGCCCCAGCATTTT.

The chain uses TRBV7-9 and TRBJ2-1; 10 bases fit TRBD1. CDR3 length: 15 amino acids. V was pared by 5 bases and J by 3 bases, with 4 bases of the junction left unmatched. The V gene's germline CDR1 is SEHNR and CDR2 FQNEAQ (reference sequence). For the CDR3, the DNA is TGTGCCAGCAGCCTCGGGACAGGGGACTACAATGAGCAGTTCTTC. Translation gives CASSLGTGDYNEQFF.

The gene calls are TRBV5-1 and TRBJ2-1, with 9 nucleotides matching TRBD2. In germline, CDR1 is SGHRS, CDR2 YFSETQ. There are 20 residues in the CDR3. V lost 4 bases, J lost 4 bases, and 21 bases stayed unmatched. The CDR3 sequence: CASSTSGTSRLGAEYNEQFF. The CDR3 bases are TGCGCCAGCAGCACCTCCGGGACTAGCCGTCTGGGGGCAGAATACAATGAGCAGTTCTTC.

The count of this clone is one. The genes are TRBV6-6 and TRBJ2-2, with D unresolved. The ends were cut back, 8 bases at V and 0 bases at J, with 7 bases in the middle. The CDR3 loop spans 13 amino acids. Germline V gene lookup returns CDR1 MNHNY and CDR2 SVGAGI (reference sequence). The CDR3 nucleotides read TGTGCCAGCTTTACCGCGAACACCGGGGAGCTGTTTTTT. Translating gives CASFTANTGELFF.

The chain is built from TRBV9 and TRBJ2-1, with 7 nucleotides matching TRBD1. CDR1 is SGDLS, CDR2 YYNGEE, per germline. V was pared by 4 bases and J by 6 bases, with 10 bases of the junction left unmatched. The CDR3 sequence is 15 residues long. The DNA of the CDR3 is TGTGCCAGCAGCACCGGGACAGCGGAAGGCAATGAGCAGTTCTTC. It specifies CASSTGTAEGNEQFF.

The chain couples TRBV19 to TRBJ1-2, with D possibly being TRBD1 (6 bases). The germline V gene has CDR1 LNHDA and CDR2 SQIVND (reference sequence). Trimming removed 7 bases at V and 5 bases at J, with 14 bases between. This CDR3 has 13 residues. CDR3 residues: CASMRTDSYGYTF. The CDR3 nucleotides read TGTGCCAGTATGAGGACAGACAGTTATGGCTACACCTTC. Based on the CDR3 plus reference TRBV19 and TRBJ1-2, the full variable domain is DGGITQSPKYLFRKEGQNVTLSCEQNLNHDAMYWYRQDPGQGLRLIYYSQIVNDFQKGDIAEGYSVSREKKESFPLTVTSAQKNPTAFYLCASMRTDSYGYTFGSGTRLTVV.

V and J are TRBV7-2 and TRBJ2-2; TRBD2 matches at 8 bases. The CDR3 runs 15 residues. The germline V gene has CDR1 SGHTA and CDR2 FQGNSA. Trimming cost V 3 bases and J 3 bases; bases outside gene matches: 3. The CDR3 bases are TGTGCCAGCAGCTTGGTTAGCGGGGACACCGGGGAGCTGTTTTTT. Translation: CASSLVSGDTGELFF.

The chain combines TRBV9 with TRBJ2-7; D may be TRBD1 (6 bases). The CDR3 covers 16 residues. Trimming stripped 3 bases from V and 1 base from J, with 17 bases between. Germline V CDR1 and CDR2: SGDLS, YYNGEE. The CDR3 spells CASSETQGTASYEQYF. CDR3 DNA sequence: TGTGCCAGCAGCGAAACACAGGGAACCGCTTCCTACGAGCAGTACTTC.

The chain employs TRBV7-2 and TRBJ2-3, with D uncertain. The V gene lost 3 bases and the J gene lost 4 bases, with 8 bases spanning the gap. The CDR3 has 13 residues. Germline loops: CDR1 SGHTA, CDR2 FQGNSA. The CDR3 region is CASSFSRADTQYF. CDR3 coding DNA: TGTGCCAGCAGCTTTAGTCGAGCAGATACGCAGTATTTT. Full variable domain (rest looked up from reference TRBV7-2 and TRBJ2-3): GAGVSQSPSNKVTEKGKDVELRCDPISGHTALYWYRQSLGQGLEFLIYFQGNSAPDKSGLPSDRFSAERTGGSVSTLTIQRTQQEDSAVYLCASSFSRADTQYFGPGTRLTVL.

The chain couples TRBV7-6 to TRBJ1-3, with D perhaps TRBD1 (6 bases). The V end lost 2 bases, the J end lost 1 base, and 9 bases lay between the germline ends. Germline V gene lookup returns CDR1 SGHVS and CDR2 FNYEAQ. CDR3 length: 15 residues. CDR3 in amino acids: CASSLFGQSGNTIYF. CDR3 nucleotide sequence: TGTGCCAGCAGCTTATTTGGACAGTCTGGAAACACCATATATTTT.

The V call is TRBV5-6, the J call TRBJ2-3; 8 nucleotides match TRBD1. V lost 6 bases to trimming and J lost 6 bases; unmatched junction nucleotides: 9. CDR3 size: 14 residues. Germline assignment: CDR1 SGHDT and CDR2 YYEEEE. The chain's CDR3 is CASNQDRVTDTQYF. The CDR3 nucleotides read TGTGCCAGCAACCAGGACAGGGTTACGGATACGCAGTATTTT.

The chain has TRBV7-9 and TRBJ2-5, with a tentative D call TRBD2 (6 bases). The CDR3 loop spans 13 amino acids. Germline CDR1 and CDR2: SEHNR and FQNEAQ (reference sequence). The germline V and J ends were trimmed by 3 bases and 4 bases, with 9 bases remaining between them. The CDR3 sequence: CASSFGGAETQYF. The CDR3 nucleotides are TGTGCCAGCAGCTTCGGCGGGGCAGAGACCCAGTACTTC.

This CDR3 reads CASAWDYLSYEQYF. The CDR3 region has the DNA TGTGCCAGCGCTTGGGACTACTTGTCCTACGAGCAGTACTTC. V and J are TRBV6-1 and TRBJ2-7; 7 bases align to TRBD2. V was clipped by 8 bases and J by 1 base; unmatched bases: 8. CDR3 length: 14 amino acids. Germline V gene sequence: CDR1 MNHNS, CDR2 SASEGT.

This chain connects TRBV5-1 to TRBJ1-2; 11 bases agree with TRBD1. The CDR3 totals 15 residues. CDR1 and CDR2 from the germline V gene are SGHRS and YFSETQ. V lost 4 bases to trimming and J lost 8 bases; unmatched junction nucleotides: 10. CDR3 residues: CASSPNRDRGLGYTF. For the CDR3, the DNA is TGCGCCAGCAGCCCAAACCGGGACAGGGGGTTGGGCTACACCTTC.

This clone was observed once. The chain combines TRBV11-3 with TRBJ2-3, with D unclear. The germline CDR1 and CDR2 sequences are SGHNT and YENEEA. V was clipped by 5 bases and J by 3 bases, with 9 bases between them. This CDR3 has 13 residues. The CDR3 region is CASSVPGTDTQYF. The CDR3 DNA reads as TGTGCCAGCAGCGTACCCGGGACAGATACGCAGTATTTT.

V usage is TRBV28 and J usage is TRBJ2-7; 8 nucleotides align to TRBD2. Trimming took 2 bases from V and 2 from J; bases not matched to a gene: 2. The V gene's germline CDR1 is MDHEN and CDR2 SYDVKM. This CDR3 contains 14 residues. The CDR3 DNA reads TGTGCCAGCAGTTTAGGCGGGAGGCCCTACGAGCAGTACTTC. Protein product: CASSLGGRPYEQYF.

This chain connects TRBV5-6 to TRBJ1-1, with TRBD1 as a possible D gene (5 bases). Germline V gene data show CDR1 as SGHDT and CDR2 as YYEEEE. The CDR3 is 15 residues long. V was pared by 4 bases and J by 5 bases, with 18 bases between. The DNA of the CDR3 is TGTGCCAGCAGCCCCGATCCTACCGGGGGGACTGAAGCTTTCTTT. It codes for CASSPDPTGGTEAFF.